This entry lists 27 T cell receptor beta chains sequenced from one sample in a study of cytotoxic CD8 clonotypes in ibrutinib-treated CLL. Profiling relied on immunoSEQ multiplex PCR, and the TCRdb table lists in-frame clones only, not all of them. The sample records some 92,000 clones, roughly three quarters being singletons. The sample was PBMCs, taken after 24 months of ibrutinib treatment. The receptors were gathered from a human donor with chronic lymphocytic leukemia.

This sequence joins TRBV21-1 and TRBJ1-1; TRBD1 reflects the table's D call only, with no check against the DNA. TRBV21-1 is a pseudogene. CDR3 size: 17 residues. CDR3 sequence: CASSMRTGVGGDTEAFF. CDR3 nucleotides: TGTGCCAGCAGCATGCGGACAGGGGTAGGGGGTGACACTGAAGCTTTCTTT.

Only a few counts were recorded for this clone. J is TRBJ1-2 and V is TRBV27, with D hard to call. Looked up from germline, CDR1 is MNHEY and CDR2 is SMNVEV (reference sequence). This CDR3 contains 16 residues. Deletions cut 4 bases from V and 0 bases from J, with 15 bases between. CDR3 protein: CASSSSLFGSNYGYTF. The CDR3 coding sequence is TGTGCCAGCAGTTCCTCCCTTTTTGGTTCTAACTATGGCTACACCTTC.

The rearrangement links TRBV11-2 to TRBJ1-1; TRBD1 matches at 7 bases. The junction had 11 bases not matched to a gene; V was cut back by 2 bases and J by 5 bases. Germline CDR1 and CDR2: SGHAT and FQNNGV. CDR3 length: 16 amino acids. The CDR3, as DNA: TGTGCCAGCAGCTTATGGGGCAGGGGGATGGGGACTGAAGCTTTCTTT. Protein sequence: CASSLWGRGMGTEAFF.

This chain uses TRBV6-5 with TRBJ2-5, with D tentatively TRBD2 (5 bases). Germline lookup yields CDR1 MNHEY and CDR2 SVGAGI. Trimming removed 4 bases at V and 5 bases at J, with 14 bases between. The CDR3 has 14 residues. CDR3 coding DNA: TGTGCCAGCAGTTCTTTCGGGGTCCGGGAGACCCAGTACTTC. Encoded protein: CASSSFGVRETQYF.

The genes are TRBV2 and TRBJ2-7; 11 bases are a match to TRBD2. J gave up 2 bases and V 10 bases, and 13 bases lay outside the gene matches. Germline CDR1 is SNHLY and CDR2 is FYNNEI. The CDR3 runs 16 residues. The CDR3 loop is CATTARLAGTTYEQYF. CDR3 bases: TGTGCCACCACCGCTAGACTAGCGGGGACTACCTACGAGCAGTACTTC.

V is TRBV4-3 and J is TRBJ2-1; D is ambiguous. CDR1 and CDR2 from the germline V gene are LGHNA and YSLEER. The CDR3 loop spans 13 amino acids. Trimming cost V 4 bases and J 0 bases, with 4 bases left between them. CDR3 coding DNA: TGCGCCAGCAGCCTAAGCTCCTACAATGAGCAGTTCTTC. Residues: CASSLSSYNEQFF.

About this clone itself: This sample also contains other DNA sequences that code for the same CDR3. V is TRBV2 and J is TRBJ1-1; D possibly corresponds to TRBD1 (5 bases). Looked up from germline, CDR1 is SNHLY and CDR2 is FYNNEI. Trimming cost V 4 bases and J 1 base, with 7 bases left between them. The CDR3 covers 13 residues. CDR3: CASSADRNTEAFF. CDR3 bases: TGTGCCAGCAGTGCTGACAGGAACACTGAAGCTTTCTTT.

The rearrangement uses TRBV6-1 and TRBJ1-5; 9 nucleotides match TRBD1. The trim removed 4 bases at V and 6 bases at J, leaving 10 bases unmatched. CDR1 and CDR2 (germline): MNHNS, SASEGT. The CDR3 runs 16 residues. CDR3 in amino acids: CASSGMTGGFGQPQHF. CDR3 in DNA: TGTGCCAGCAGTGGCATGACAGGGGGGTTCGGTCAGCCCCAGCATTTT.

This chain links TRBV27 with TRBJ2-7; TRBD1 matches at 9 bases. The V segment lost 5 bases and the J segment 3 bases; nucleotides outside the gene matches: 8. The CDR3 covers 15 residues. Germline lookup yields CDR1 MNHEY and CDR2 SMNVEV (reference sequence). For the CDR3, the DNA is TGTGCCAGCAGTGACCGCGGGACAGGGTTCTACGAGCAGTACTTC. Translation gives CASSDRGTGFYEQYF.

This chain joins TRBV19 and TRBJ1-2, with 8 bases matching TRBD1. Germline values: CDR1 LNHDA, CDR2 SQIVND (reference sequence). CDR3 length: 13 amino acids. J was trimmed by 6 bases and V by 5 bases; bases with no gene match: 5. The CDR3, as DNA: TGTGCCAGTAGTTACAGGGGGAGCGATGGCTACACCTTC. Protein: CASSYRGSDGYTF.

The V gene is TRBV5-1, the J gene TRBJ2-1; D gene ambiguous. The length of the CDR3 is 14 residues. Deletions cut 0 bases from V and 6 bases from J, with 10 bases between. The germline V gene encodes CDR1 SGHRS and CDR2 YFSETQ. CDR3 in amino acids: CASSLGGQLNEQFF. CDR3 DNA sequence: TGCGCCAGCAGCTTGGGTGGGCAGCTCAATGAGCAGTTCTTC.

V is TRBV5-1 and J is TRBJ2-1; no definite D call. Between the trimmed V and J ends, which lost 1 base and 2 bases, there was a span of 7 bases. Germline V lookup: CDR1 SGHRS, CDR2 YFSETQ. The length of the CDR3 is 14 residues. CDR3 sequence (DNA): TGCGCCAGCAGCTTGTATGTGACCTACAATGAGCAGTTCTTC. This sequence encodes CASSLYVTYNEQFF.

The chain uses TRBV7-6 and TRBJ2-2, with D perhaps matching TRBD1 (5 bases). The CDR3 extends over 20 amino acids. Germline V CDR1 and CDR2: SGHVS, FNYEAQ. Trimming left V 1 base short and J 1 base short, with 22 bases between. DNA of the CDR3: TGTGCCAGCAGCTTAGGGCGGCTTGAAGCGCAGGGCGGGAACACCGGGGAGCTGTTTTTT. As protein: CASSLGRLEAQGGNTGELFF.

CDR3 protein: CASSFGGWVYGYTF. The CDR3 DNA sequence: TGTGCCAGCAGCTTCGGGGGCTGGGTCTATGGCTACACCTTC. The J gene is TRBJ1-2, the V gene TRBV11-3; tentatively, D is TRBD1 (6 bases). Deletions cut 3 bases from V and 4 bases from J, with 12 bases between. This CDR3 has 14 amino acids. Germline lookup yields CDR1 SGHNT and CDR2 YENEEA.

The chain links TRBV19 to TRBJ2-7, with TRBD2 as a possible D gene (5 bases). The CDR3 extends over 14 amino acids. Trimming stripped 1 base from V and 5 bases from J, with 12 bases between. Germline V gene lookup returns CDR1 LNHDA and CDR2 SQIVND (reference sequence). The CDR3 DNA reads as TGTGCCAGTAGTATAGTTGGAGGTGGCGACGAGCAGTACTTC. Amino acid sequence: CASSIVGGGDEQYF. The variable domain in full, completed from reference TRBV19 and TRBJ2-7, reads DGGITQSPKYLFRKEGQNVTLSCEQNLNHDAMYWYRQDPGQGLRLIYYSQIVNDFQKGDIAEGYSVSREKKESFPLTVTSAQKNPTAFYLCASSIVGGGDEQYFGPGTRLTVT.

This sequence joins TRBV30 and TRBJ2-7, with 9 bases fitting TRBD2. The CDR3 covers 14 residues. CDR1 and CDR2 from the germline V gene are GTSNPN and SVGIG (reference sequence). After removal of 4 bases from V and 4 bases from J, the junction contained 8 bases not matched to a gene. In nucleotides, the CDR3 is TGTGCCTGGAAATTAGCGGGAGTAGGGTACGAGCAGTACTTC. Its protein is CAWKLAGVGYEQYF.

This clone was detected a few times. V and J are TRBV28 and TRBJ2-7; D might be TRBD2 (6 bases). The CDR3 covers 13 residues. Looked up from germline, CDR1 is MDHEN and CDR2 is SYDVKM. The CDR3 DNA sequence: TGTGCAGCGCTTGCGGGACGTACCTACGAGCAGTACTTC. Translating gives CAALAGRTYEQYF.

This clone has just a few counts. The genes are TRBV30 and TRBJ2-1; no definite D call. The V and J ends lost 1 base and 7 bases respectively, with 5 bases between them. Germline V CDR1 and CDR2: GTSNPN, SVGIG (reference sequence). There are 11 residues in the CDR3. The CDR3 coding sequence is TGTGCCTGGAGTGGTAGAAATGAGCAGTTCTTC. It translates to CAWSGRNEQFF.

This chain uses TRBV6-5 with TRBJ1-5; a possible D gene is TRBD1 (5 bases). In germline, CDR1 is MNHEY, CDR2 SVGAGI. V was cut by 5 bases and J by 9 bases, with 11 bases left in between. The CDR3 runs 12 residues. The DNA of the CDR3 is TGTGCCAGCAGTCAGCCAGGGCTGCCCCAGCATTTT. It specifies CASSQPGLPQHF.

The genes are TRBV7-2 and TRBJ1-5; TRBD1 might be the D (5 bases). Germline values: CDR1 SGHTA, CDR2 FQGNSA. The CDR3 has 17 amino acids. The V end was cut by 5 bases, the J end by 0 bases, with 17 bases between. The CDR3 loop reads CASSAGTAGYSNQPQHF. In DNA, the CDR3 is TGTGCCAGCAGCGCTGGGACGGCGGGTTATAGCAATCAGCCCCAGCATTTT. The full variable domain, rest sourced from reference TRBV7-2 and TRBJ1-5, is GAGVSQSPSNKVTEKGKDVELRCDPISGHTALYWYRQSLGQGLEFLIYFQGNSAPDKSGLPSDRFSAERTGGSVSTLTIQRTQQEDSAVYLCASSAGTAGYSNQPQHFGDGTRLSIL.

This clone was observed a few times. This sequence joins TRBV2 and TRBJ1-5, with 7 positions matching TRBD1. Looked up from germline, CDR1 is SNHLY and CDR2 is FYNNEI. After removal of 5 bases from V and 6 bases from J, the junction contained 4 bases not matched to a gene. The CDR3 is 13 residues long. CDR3 DNA: TGTGCCAGCAGTCCTACAGGGGTTCAGCCCCAGCATTTT. Its translation: CASSPTGVQPQHF.

The chain employs TRBV14 and TRBJ2-7; 13 nucleotides agree with TRBD2. The CDR3 totals 13 residues. Germline assignment: CDR1 SGHDN and CDR2 FVKESK. J lost 5 bases, V lost 11 bases, and 6 bases had no gene match. CDR3 bases: TGTGCCTCCGGACTAGCGGGAGTCCACGAGCAGTACTTC. It translates to CASGLAGVHEQYF.

This clone showed up just once. This chain joins TRBV30 and TRBJ2-7; D gene unclear. The CDR3 has 12 amino acids. Germline CDR1 GTSNPN, CDR2 SVGIG (reference sequence). Trimming cost V 1 base and J 1 base, with 5 bases left between them. CDR3 loop: CAWSEGSYEQYF. CDR3 sequence (DNA): TGTGCCTGGAGTGAAGGGTCCTACGAGCAGTACTTC.

The rearrangement joins TRBV9 to TRBJ2-2; 7 bases are shared with TRBD2. With 0 bases clipped from V and 3 bases from J, the junction kept 5 bases outside the gene matches. CDR1 and CDR2 from the germline V gene are SGDLS and YYNGEE. CDR3 size: 16 residues. The CDR3, as DNA: TGTGCCAGCAGCGTAGTGCCCGGGGGGTACACCGGGGAGCTGTTTTTT. Its protein product is CASSVVPGGYTGELFF. Combining the CDR3 with reference TRBV9 and TRBJ2-2 gives the whole variable domain DSGVTQTPKHLITATGQRVTLRCSPRSGDLSVYWYQQSLDQGLQFLIQYYNGEERAKGNILERFSAQQFPDLHSELNLSSLELGDSALYFCASSVVPGGYTGELFFGEGSRLTVL.

The rearrangement uses TRBV5-1 and TRBJ1-3; D is uncertain. The germline V and J ends were trimmed by 0 bases and 0 bases, with 13 bases remaining between them. Germline-derived CDR1 and CDR2 are SGHRS and YFSETQ. The CDR3 has 17 amino acids. DNA of the CDR3: TGCGCCAGCAGCTTGGTTCCAAAAAGCATCTCTGGAAACACCATATATTTT. Protein sequence: CASSLVPKSISGNTIYF.

The V and J genes are TRBV19 and TRBJ2-3; D unresolved. Between the trimmed V and J ends, which lost 3 bases and 4 bases, there was a span of 14 bases. The CDR3 contains 15 residues. CDR1 LNHDA and CDR2 SQIVND come from the germline V gene (reference sequence). The CDR3: CASSIQLQRPDTQYF. In DNA form, the CDR3 reads TGTGCCAGTAGTATCCAGCTACAGAGACCAGATACGCAGTATTTT.

This clone was detected only a few times. The chain uses TRBV13 and TRBJ2-7; D possibly corresponds to TRBD1 (5 bases). The ends were cut back, 4 bases at V and 6 bases at J, with 13 bases in the middle. Germline CDR1 PRHDT, CDR2 FYEKMQ (reference sequence). The CDR3 sequence is 13 residues long. CDR3 in DNA: TGTGCCAGCAGCTGGGGCCGAAGTAGCGAGCAGTACTTC. Translation gives CASSWGRSSEQYF.